What follows are 10 T cell receptor beta chains derived from one specimen sequenced in a study of T-cell memory formation after mild COVID-19. TCRdb reprocessed the 5' RACE reads with MiXCR, giving one entry per CDR3 protein. The data contain 100,000 or so distinct CDR3 sequences, 11% of them seen just once; the ten biggest clones take up around 39%. The sequenced sample was PBMCs or a T cell subset sorted from them (not recorded which). The receptor set was obtained from a young man who had mild COVID-19 (a few samples of this study predate the infection). Cell type and time point are not known.

This clonotype showed up many times. The rearrangement joins TRBV4-1 to TRBJ1-2; 9 nucleotides line up with TRBD1. The CDR3 sequence is 13 residues long. Germline trimming cut 8 bases from V and 6 bases from J; bases unmatched to any gene: 7. Per the germline V gene, CDR1 is MGHRA and CDR2 is YSYEKL. CDR3 nucleotide sequence: TGCGCCAGCGGGGACAGGGACATCGATGGCTACACCTTC. Its translation: CASGDRDIDGYTF.

The chain joins TRBV11-2 to TRBJ2-1, with 9 bases that match TRBD1. The CDR3 covers 16 residues. Germline CDR1 is SGHAT and CDR2 is FQNNGV. V was pared by 3 bases and J by 10 bases, with 13 bases of the junction left unmatched. In nucleotides, the CDR3 is TGTGCCAGCAGCTTCTCCCCCGGGACAGGGATTTTGGAGCAGTTCTTC. This sequence encodes CASSFSPGTGILEQFF. The full variable domain, in which reference TRBV11-2 and TRBJ2-1 provide the parts outside the CDR3, is EAGVAQSPRYKIIEKRQSVAFWCNPISGHATLYWYQQILGQGPKLLIQFQNNGVVDDSQLPKDRFSAERLKGVDSTLKIQPAKLEDSAVYLCASSFSPGTGILEQFFGPGTRLTVL.

This clonotype was seen only a few times. V usage is TRBV21-1 and J usage is TRBJ1-5; TRBD1 is the table's D call and was not checked against the DNA. TRBV21-1 is annotated as a pseudogene. The CDR3 length is 16 residues. The DNA for the CDR3 is TGTGCCAGCAGCTTCCAGGGGGTCGTCGGCAATCAGCCCCAGCATTTT. Protein product: CASSFQGVVGNQPQHF.

There are a few counts of this clonotype. The chain carries TRBV20-1 and TRBJ2-3; 8 bases are shared with TRBD1. The length of the CDR3 is 13 residues. Trimming at V came to 3 bases and at J to 3 bases, leaving 2 bases not matched to a gene. Germline lookup yields CDR1 DFQATT and CDR2 SNEGSKA (reference sequence). The DNA for the CDR3 is TGCAGTGCTAGGACAGGGGTAACAGATACGCAGTATTTT. Translation gives CSARTGVTDTQYF.

There are a few counts of this clonotype. V and J are TRBV4-2 and TRBJ2-1; D might be TRBD1 (5 bases). Trimming took off 1 base at V and 6 bases at J, with 10 bases between the two ends. CDR1 is LGHNA and CDR2 is YNFKEQ in the germline V gene. This CDR3 is built from 14 residues. CDR3 in DNA: TGTGCCAGCAGCCAAGGGGCAGGGTTCAATGAGCAGTTCTTC. It is translated as CASSQGAGFNEQFF.

The CDR3 nucleotides read TGTGCCAGCAGCCCGGGGGGGGCTCCCTACGAGCAGTACTTC. It codes for CASSPGGAPYEQYF. The rearrangement joins TRBV9 to TRBJ2-7; 8 bases map to TRBD2. Trimming at V came to 4 bases and at J to 2 bases, leaving 5 bases not matched to a gene. The CDR3 consists of 14 residues. Germline CDR1 SGDLS, CDR2 YYNGEE.

The V and J genes are TRBV4-3 and TRBJ1-2; D is ambiguous. The V gene lost 0 bases and the J gene lost 3 bases, with 8 bases spanning the gap. Germline assignment: CDR1 LGHNA and CDR2 YSLEER. CDR3 length: 14 amino acids. The CDR3 DNA reads TGCGCCAGCAGCCAAGATGGCGGGGACTATGGCTACACCTTC. It specifies CASSQDGGDYGYTF.

At least ten counts were recorded for this clonotype. This sequence joins TRBV5-1 and TRBJ2-3; D is unresolved. Looked up from germline, CDR1 is SGHRS and CDR2 is YFSETQ. The CDR3 covers 15 residues. The V end was cut by 5 bases, the J end by 8 bases, with 21 bases between. The DNA for the CDR3 is TGCGCCAGCAGTCCTGAAACGGGCCTAGGTGGTACGCAGTATTTT. Residues: CASSPETGLGGTQYF.

This clonotype was found a few times. The chain has TRBV29-1 and TRBJ2-5, with TRBD1 matching over 8 bases. Trimming at V came to 1 base and at J to 0 bases, leaving 1 base not matched to a gene. Germline loops: CDR1 SQVTM, CDR2 ANQGSEA. The CDR3 is 14 amino acids. As DNA, the CDR3 is TGCAGCGTTGAAGGACAGGGGTACCAAGAGACCCAGTACTTC. This codes for CSVEGQGYQETQYF.

This clonotype was seen many times. This sequence joins TRBV5-1 and TRBJ2-7; either TRBD1 or TRBD2 may supply D (6 bases each). Germline CDR1 is SGHRS and CDR2 is YFSETQ. V lost 6 bases and J 2 bases, leaving 9 bases between the germline ends. This CDR3 has 12 amino acids. The CDR3 region has the DNA TGCGCCAGCAAAGGGGGGCCCTACGAGCAGTACTTC. Its translation is CASKGGPYEQYF.